A single sample gave rise to the 28 T cell receptor beta chains below, sequenced in a study of T-cell memory formation after mild COVID-19 (dated by TCRdb to about 2021). Library creation used 5' RACE. TCRdb shows the sequencer as Illumina NovaSeq 6000. The public reads were quality trimmed at Q25 with fastp and then assembled into clones with MiXCR by TCRdb, keeping productive beta chains. Each CDR3 protein gets just one entry, which takes the most common genes and DNA from the rows behind it. Present in this sample are over 250,000 distinct CDR3 sequences, approximately 16% of which were seen just once. The top ten clonotypes cover about a fifth of the sample. Material: PBMCs or a T cell subset sorted from them (not recorded which). These receptors came from a man between 18 and 29 years old who had mild COVID-19 (a few samples of this study predate the infection). The sample titles of this study are shuffled in the database, so cell type and time point are left out; the donor was told from shared clones.

This clonotype was counted a few times. The chain carries TRBV3-1 and TRBJ1-1, with a tentative D call TRBD1 (6 bases). Per the germline V gene, CDR1 is LGHDT and CDR2 is YNNKEL (reference sequence). The V end was cut by 3 bases, the J end by 1 base, with 12 bases between. The CDR3 runs 15 residues. The CDR3 DNA reads TGTGCCAGCAGCCAGGCGGGGGGGCCGAACACTGAAGCTTTCTTT. Translated: CASSQAGGPNTEAFF. Full variable domain (remainder filled in from reference TRBV3-1 and TRBJ1-1): DTAVSQTPKYLVTQMGNDKSIKCEQNLGHDTMYWYKQDSKKFLKIMFSYNNKELIINETVPNRFSPKSPDKAHLNLHINSLELGDSAVYFCASSQAGGPNTEAFFGQGTRLTVV.

J is TRBJ2-2 and V is TRBV12-3 or TRBV12-4; 8 nucleotides line up with TRBD2. V shed 5 bases and J 3 bases; nucleotides not matched to a gene: 5. This CDR3 has 15 residues. In DNA form, the CDR3 reads TGTGCCAGCAGTATAAATAGCGGGGACACCGGGGAGCTGTTTTTT. Translation: CASSINSGDTGELFF.

This clonotype was recorded many times. The chain employs TRBV12-3 or TRBV12-4 and TRBJ2-2, with 12 positions matching TRBD2. After removal of 6 bases from V and 1 base from J, the junction contained 9 bases not matched to a gene. CDR3 size: 18 residues. The CDR3 sequence is CASSPRTSGALNTGELFF. CDR3 nucleotides: TGTGCCAGCAGCCCCCGGACTAGCGGGGCTTTGAACACCGGGGAGCTGTTTTTT.

The chain uses TRBV6-5 and TRBJ1-6; D not certain. Trimming pared 0 bases from V and 13 bases from J, leaving 7 bases between. The CDR3 extends over 12 amino acids. Germline CDR1 is MNHEY and CDR2 is SVGAGI. The CDR3 coding sequence is TGTGCCAGCAGTTACTCGAACGTCCCCCTCCACTTT. Encoded protein: CASSYSNVPLHF.

This rearrangement joins TRBV10-3 to TRBJ1-2; 9 bases fit TRBD1. The CDR3 is 15 residues long. Trimming removed 10 bases from V and 2 bases from J; junction bases left unmatched: 11. The germline V gene has CDR1 ENHRY and CDR2 SYGVKD. This CDR3 is CATQAQDRGNYGYTF. The CDR3 DNA follows: TGTGCCACCCAGGCGCAGGACAGGGGCAACTATGGCTACACCTTC.

This clonotype has only a few counts. CDR3 region: CASSSGTSGGHEQFF. DNA for the CDR3: TGTGCCAGCAGCTCGGGGACTAGCGGGGGCCATGAGCAGTTCTTC. The rearrangement joins TRBV11-2 to TRBJ2-1, with TRBD2 identical over 14 bases. This CDR3 has 15 amino acids. V lost 4 bases to trimming and J lost 8 bases; unmatched junction nucleotides: 4. Germline V CDR1 and CDR2: SGHAT, FQNNGV.

The V and J genes are TRBV12-3 or TRBV12-4 and TRBJ1-1, with 8 positions matching TRBD1. Trimming removed 8 bases from V and 5 bases from J; junction bases left unmatched: 10. The CDR3 totals 14 residues. CDR3 sequence: CASYLDRGGTEAFF. CDR3 nucleotides: TGTGCCAGCTACCTCGACAGGGGCGGAACTGAAGCTTTCTTT.

The chain recombines TRBV3-1 with TRBJ1-1, with 8 nucleotides matching TRBD1. The CDR3 contains 13 residues. Germline loops: CDR1 LGHDT, CDR2 YNNKEL (reference sequence). V dropped 3 bases and J dropped 4; count of bases not matched to a gene: 1. The CDR3 loop reads CASSHDRGTEAFF. The DNA for the CDR3 is TGTGCCAGCAGCCACGACAGGGGCACTGAAGCTTTCTTT.

The sample holds a few counts of this clonotype. The chain carries TRBV5-1 and TRBJ1-1; possibly TRBD1 for D (6 bases). Trimming pared 4 bases from V and 1 base from J, leaving 14 bases between. The V gene's germline CDR1 is SGHRS and CDR2 YFSETQ. CDR3 length: 15 amino acids. CDR3 loop: CASSPVGTPNTEAFF. CDR3 nucleotide sequence: TGCGCCAGCAGCCCGGTGGGGACACCGAACACTGAAGCTTTCTTT.

The sample holds many counts of this clonotype. This chain uses TRBV5-1 with TRBJ2-3, with 11 nucleotides matching TRBD2. Germline CDR1 reads SGHRS; CDR2 reads YFSETQ. Trimming at V came to 7 bases and at J to 5 bases, leaving 6 bases not matched to a gene. This CDR3 region has 14 residues. The chain's CDR3 is CASDSGGAIDTQYF. DNA of the CDR3: TGCGCCAGCGATAGCGGGGGGGCCATAGATACGCAGTATTTT.

The gene calls are TRBV6-2 or TRBV6-3 and TRBJ2-2; D is undetermined. Germline assignment: CDR1 MNHEY and CDR2 SVGEGT. There are 12 residues in the CDR3. Trimming left V 2 bases short and J 5 bases short, with 3 bases between. The CDR3 DNA reads as TGTGCCAGCAGTTACCGGACCGGGGAGCTGTTTTTT. Translating it yields CASSYRTGELFF.

CDR3 region: CASSVGGQGYVEELFF. In DNA, the CDR3 is TGTGCCAGCAGCGTAGGCGGACAGGGGTACGTCGAGGAGCTGTTTTTT. The V call is TRBV9, the J call TRBJ2-2; 9 bases agree with TRBD1. V was clipped by 0 bases and J by 10 bases; unmatched bases: 10. The CDR3 contains 16 residues. From germline, CDR1 is SGDLS and CDR2 YYNGEE.

In this sample, this clonotype turned up a few times. CDR3 DNA: TGTGCCAGCAGCTTGGAGAGCTCCTACGAGCAGTACTTC. It is translated as CASSLESSYEQYF. The gene calls are TRBV11-1 and TRBJ2-7; D gene ambiguous. CDR1 is SGHAT and CDR2 is FQDESV in the germline V gene (reference sequence). This CDR3 has 13 amino acids. With 3 bases removed from V and 0 bases from J, the gap between germline ends came to 6 bases.

The chain employs TRBV20-1 and TRBJ2-2; D is perhaps TRBD1 (5 bases). Deletions cut 4 bases from V and 5 bases from J, with 8 bases between. Germline V gene lookup returns CDR1 DFQATT and CDR2 SNEGSKA (reference sequence). The CDR3 spans 12 residues. CDR3 DNA sequence: TGCAGTGCTACAGGGTCTACCGGGGAGCTGTTTTTT. Protein: CSATGSTGELFF.

This clonotype has a handful of counts. The CDR3, as DNA: TGTGCCAGCAGCGCTCAGGGAACCGGGGAGCTGTTTTTT. Protein: CASSAQGTGELFF. The chain joins TRBV7-3 to TRBJ2-2; TRBD1 is a possible D gene (5 bases). V was cut by 5 bases and J by 5 bases, with 9 bases left in between. CDR3 length: 13 amino acids. Germline values: CDR1 SGHTA, CDR2 FQGTGA.

This clonotype came up many times. The chain has TRBV5-1 and TRBJ2-7; possibly TRBD2 for D (6 bases). The length of the CDR3 is 14 residues. Germline loops: CDR1 SGHRS, CDR2 YFSETQ. The V gene lost 3 bases and the J gene lost 6 bases, with 16 bases spanning the gap. CDR3 coding DNA: TGCGCCAGCAGCTCGGGGAGCCAGGGAGGCGAGCAGTACTTC. This gives the protein CASSSGSQGGEQYF.

The table lists this clonotype with a few counts. The chain uses TRBV11-1 and TRBJ2-1; maybe TRBD2 (5 bases). V shed 1 base and J shed 4 bases, with 8 bases lying between them. Looked up from germline, CDR1 is SGHAT and CDR2 is FQDESV (reference sequence). CDR3 size: 14 residues. CDR3 sequence: CASSLDPGYNEQFF. CDR3 bases: TGTGCCAGCAGCTTAGACCCGGGATACAATGAGCAGTTCTTC.

This clonotype has a handful of counts. This chain uses TRBV6-2 or TRBV6-3 with TRBJ1-1; D may be TRBD1 (5 bases). Trimming shortened V by 3 bases and J by 7 bases, and 15 bases separated the two germline ends. Germline V lookup: CDR1 MNHEY, CDR2 SVGEGT. The CDR3 length is 14 residues. For the CDR3, the DNA is TGTGCCAGCAGTTATCGCGTAGCGAGGGGTGAAGCTTTCTTT. Amino acids: CASSYRVARGEAFF.

There are a few counts of this clonotype. The chain recombines TRBV6-5 with TRBJ2-2, with D unclear. Trimming took 0 bases from V and 3 from J, leaving 8 bases between them. Germline values: CDR1 MNHEY, CDR2 SVGAGI. The CDR3 consists of 15 residues. CDR3 coding DNA: TGTGCCAGCAGTTACTCTATCTTTTACACCGGGGAGCTGTTTTTT. Translation: CASSYSIFYTGELFF.

The V gene is TRBV3-1, the J gene TRBJ1-6, with 7 bases that match TRBD1. This CDR3 has 14 amino acids. The junction had 4 bases not matched to a gene; V was cut back by 5 bases and J by 6 bases. Germline CDR1 is LGHDT and CDR2 is YNNKEL (reference sequence). The CDR3 nucleotides read TGTGCCAGCAGCATCGACAGGGTTAATTCACCCCTCCACTTT. Translation: CASSIDRVNSPLHF.

This clonotype was detected many times. The CDR3 region is CASSLGVSKNTQYF. The CDR3 coding sequence is TGCGCCAGCAGCTTGGGGGTGTCAAAGAATACGCAGTATTTT. This chain uses TRBV5-1 with TRBJ2-3; D is unclear. Germline V gene data show CDR1 as SGHRS and CDR2 as YFSETQ. V was shortened by 0 bases and J by 7 bases, with 12 bases between the two germline ends. The CDR3 has 14 amino acids.

This clonotype has a handful of counts. The chain uses TRBV7-8 and TRBJ1-3; D may be TRBD1 (6 bases). The germline gives CDR1 SGHVS, CDR2 FQNEAQ. The CDR3 totals 14 residues. The V end was cut by 1 base, the J end by 4 bases, with 8 bases between. CDR3 region: CASSLGGAGNTIYF. The DNA of the CDR3 is TGTGCCAGCAGCTTAGGGGGGGCCGGAAACACCATATATTTT.

This clonotype has a count of ten or more. The rearrangement joins TRBV20-1 to TRBJ1-3; D not certain. Looked up from germline, CDR1 is DFQATT and CDR2 is SNEGSKA (reference sequence). This CDR3 is built from 10 residues. With 8 bases removed from V and 8 bases from J, the gap between germline ends came to 10 bases. In DNA form, the CDR3 reads TGCAGTACCCCCGAAGACACCATATATTTT. Amino acids: CSTPEDTIYF.

This clonotype was observed a handful of times. The chain joins TRBV6-6 to TRBJ2-3; D is tentatively TRBD1 or TRBD2 (6 bases each). Germline V gene data show CDR1 as MNHNY and CDR2 as SVGAGI (reference sequence). The CDR3 runs 16 residues. The V gene lost 6 bases and the J gene lost 1 base, with 17 bases spanning the gap. The CDR3 spells CASRPVGGGGTDTQYF. CDR3 sequence (DNA): TGTGCCAGCAGGCCGGTGGGGGGCGGGGGCACAGATACGCAGTATTTT.

This chain links TRBV7-2 with TRBJ2-4; D gene uncertain. Trimming took off 5 bases at V and 0 bases at J, with 8 bases between the two ends. There are 14 residues in the CDR3. Germline assignment: CDR1 SGHTA and CDR2 FQGNSA. The CDR3, as DNA: TGTGCCAGCAGCCAGAGACTAGCCAAAAACATTCAGTACTTC. Protein product: CASSQRLAKNIQYF.

V usage is TRBV6-5 and J usage is TRBJ2-1; TRBD1 agrees at 9 bases. V shed 6 bases, J shed 7 bases, and the junction held 10 bases outside the gene matches. This CDR3 has 15 residues. Per the germline V gene, CDR1 is MNHEY and CDR2 is SVGAGI. In DNA, the CDR3 is TGTGCCAGCAGCCCGGGACAGGGTTTTAAGAATGAGCAGTTCTTC. Protein: CASSPGQGFKNEQFF.

This clonotype was observed at least ten times. The rearrangement links TRBV12-3 or TRBV12-4 to TRBJ2-7; no definite D call. There are 13 residues in the CDR3. V was cut by 2 bases and J by 0 bases, with 5 bases left in between. CDR3 in amino acids: CASSLTPSYEQYV. DNA for the CDR3: TGTGCCAGCAGTTTAACACCCTCCTACGAGCAGTACGTC.

This clonotype was picked up many times. The chain carries TRBV6-5 and TRBJ2-1; either TRBD1 or TRBD2 may fit D (5 bases each). Germline V gene lookup returns CDR1 MNHEY and CDR2 SVGAGI. The CDR3 covers 14 residues. Trimming pared 8 bases from V and 2 bases from J, leaving 13 bases between. The CDR3 DNA reads TGTGCCAGCGCCCGGGACGCCGCCTACAATGAGCAGTTCTTC. Protein product: CASARDAAYNEQFF.